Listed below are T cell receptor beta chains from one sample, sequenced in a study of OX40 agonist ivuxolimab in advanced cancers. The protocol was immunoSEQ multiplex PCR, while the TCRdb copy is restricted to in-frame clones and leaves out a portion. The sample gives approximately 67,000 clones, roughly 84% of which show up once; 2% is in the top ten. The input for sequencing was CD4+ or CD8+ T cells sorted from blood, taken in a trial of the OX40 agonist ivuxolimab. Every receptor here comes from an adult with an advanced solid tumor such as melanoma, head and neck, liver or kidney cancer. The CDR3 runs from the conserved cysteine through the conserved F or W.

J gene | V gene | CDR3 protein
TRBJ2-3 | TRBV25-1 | CASSDRTGESSTQYF
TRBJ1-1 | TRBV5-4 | CASSSSGGDTEAFF
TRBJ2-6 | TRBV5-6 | CASSRDAGANVLTF
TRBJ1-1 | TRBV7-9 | CASSLKGQGGGTEAFF
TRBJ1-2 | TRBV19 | CASSQGPARVHF
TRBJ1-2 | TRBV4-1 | CASSLLWAGLGYTF
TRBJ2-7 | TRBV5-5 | CASSLQGSDHSYEQYF
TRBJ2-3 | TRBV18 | CASSPKTSPLSDTQYF
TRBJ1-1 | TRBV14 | CASSQGRTGWNTEAFF
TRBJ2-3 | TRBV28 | CASSSPMADTQYF
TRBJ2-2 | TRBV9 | CASTRTNTGELFF
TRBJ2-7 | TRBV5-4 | CASSPTTGPYEQYF
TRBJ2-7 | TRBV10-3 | CAINSRRSREQYF
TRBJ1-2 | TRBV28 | CASSYRGHEGGYTF
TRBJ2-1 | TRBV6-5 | CASSGTQGTNEQFF
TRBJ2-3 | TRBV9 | CASSRRAGERSDTQYF
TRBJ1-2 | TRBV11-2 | CASSLEGDGYTF
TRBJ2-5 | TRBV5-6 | CASSFRQGQETQYF
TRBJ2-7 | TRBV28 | CASSFGDNPYEQYF
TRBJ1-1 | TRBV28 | CASSLSGADAEAFF
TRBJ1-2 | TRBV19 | CASSLQGARGGYTF
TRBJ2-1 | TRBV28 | CASSLRLAGTSYNEQFF
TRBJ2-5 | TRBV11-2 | CASSSGLHQETQYF
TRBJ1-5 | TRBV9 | CASSVTGGPQPQHF
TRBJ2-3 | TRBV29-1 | CSVRSALDTQYF